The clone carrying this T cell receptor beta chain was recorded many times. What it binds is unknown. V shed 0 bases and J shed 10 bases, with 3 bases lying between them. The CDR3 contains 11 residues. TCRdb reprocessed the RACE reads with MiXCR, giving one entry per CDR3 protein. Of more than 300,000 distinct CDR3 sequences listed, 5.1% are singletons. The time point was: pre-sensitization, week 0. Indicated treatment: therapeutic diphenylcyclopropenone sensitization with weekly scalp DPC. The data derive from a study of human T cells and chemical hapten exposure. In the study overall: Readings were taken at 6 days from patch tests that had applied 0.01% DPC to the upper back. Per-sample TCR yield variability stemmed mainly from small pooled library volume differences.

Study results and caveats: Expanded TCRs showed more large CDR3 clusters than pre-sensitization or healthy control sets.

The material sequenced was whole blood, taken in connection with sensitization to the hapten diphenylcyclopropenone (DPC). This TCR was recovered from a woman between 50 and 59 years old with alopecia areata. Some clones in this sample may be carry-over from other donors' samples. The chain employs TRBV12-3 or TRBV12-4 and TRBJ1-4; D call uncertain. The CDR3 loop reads CASSLAGKLFF. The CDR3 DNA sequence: TGTGCCAGCAGTTTAGCGGGAAAACTGTTTTTT.